This T cell receptor (beta chain) was obtained from a study of vaccination effects on CD4 cells after COVID-19. Turning to this clone: Antigen unknown. One junction end disagrees with the germline gene, perhaps due to a read error.

Here immunoSEQ multiplex PCR was the method, and the copy in TCRdb shows in-frame clones only, minus some. In the table there are 30,000 to 40,000 clones, under 75% of which are singletons. Sequencing in the ViraFEST assay came after antigen-specific CD4+ T cells had been expanded with viral peptide pools, which were used to stimulate PBMC. The authors isolated CD4+ T cells after approximately 9 days of culture. Every participant took two doses of the BNT162b2 or mRNA-1273 vaccine. The input for sequencing was CD4+ T cells from PBMCs cultured with HCoV-229E spike peptides, taken after COVID-19 vaccination. This receptor was obtained from a human donor who received a COVID-19 vaccine.

This CDR3 reads CASSLEGGLLF. The CDR3 coding sequence is TGCGCCAGCAGCTTGGAAGGCGGTTTGCTCTTC. The chain uses TRBV5-1 and TRBJ2-1, with D unresolved. The CDR3 totals 11 residues. Germline V CDR1 and CDR2: SGHRS, YFSETQ.